This section outlines one T cell receptor (beta chain) sequence together with its context. The data stem from a study of glioma-infiltrating T cells. Study-level background: Dexamethasone exposure before glioma surgery was limited to six or fewer days.

Using RNA template, CDR3s of TCR alpha and beta were amplified with iRepertoire arm-PCR. TCRdb re-derived calls from the multiplex PCR reads in MiXCR, one entry per CDR3 protein. This table holds more than 350,000 distinct CDR3 sequences, around 38% found once. The origin of this receptor is a human donor with low-grade glioma or glioblastoma, undergoing nonglioma brain surgery, or in good health (not recorded which). What was sequenced was glioma tissue, nonneoplastic brain tissue, or PBMCs (not recorded which).

The CDR3 DNA reads TGTGCCAGCAGCTTAGCGCCGGGACAAGAAGAGACCCAGTACTTC. Amino acids: CASSLAPGQEETQYF. The rearrangement links TRBV7-2 to TRBJ2-5, with D perhaps matching TRBD1 (6 bases). The V end was cut by 0 bases, the J end by 3 bases, with 11 bases between. The CDR3 is made up of 15 amino acids. In germline, CDR1 is SGHTA, CDR2 FQGNSA. Based on the CDR3 plus reference TRBV7-2 and TRBJ2-5, the full variable domain is GAGVSQSPSNKVTEKGKDVELRCDPISGHTALYWYRQSLGQGLEFLIYFQGNSAPDKSGLPSDRFSAERTGGSVSTLTIQRTQQEDSAVYLCASSLAPGQEETQYFGPGTRLLVL.